This T cell receptor beta chain was obtained from a study of blood T cell repertoires in COVID-19. The V and J ends lost 1 base and 5 bases, in that order; junction bases with no gene match: 3. Germline V gene sequence: CDR1 SGHRS, CDR2 YFSETQ. The CDR3 has 14 amino acids. Data came from immunoSEQ multiplex PCR; TCRdb stores just in-frame clones and leaves some out. The data show over 250,000 clones, with around 84% seen just once and about 1.6% held by the top ten. The TCR comes from a human donor with COVID-19, enrolled during active disease. The donor label of this sample is uncertain. V is TRBV5-1 and J is TRBJ2-1; 7 nucleotides match TRBD2. Sequenced material: peripheral blood. The CDR3 bases are TGCGCCAGCAGCTTGAGCGGGACGCACAATGAGCAGTTCTTC. This sequence encodes CASSLSGTHNEQFF.